The 25 T cell receptor beta chains listed next were all sequenced from one sample in a study of CD4 T cells in relation to SARS-CoV-2 and coronaviruses. Sequencing used immunoSEQ multiplex PCR; TCRdb keeps in-frame clones, though not all of them. The sample has more than 50,000 clones; approximately 90% are singletons. CD4+ T cells from unexposed donors were obtained before the COVID-19 pandemic (2011-2018). Sequenced input: memory CD4+ T cells from PBMCs. These receptors came from a human donor in good health.

This rearrangement joins TRBV3-1 (or the pseudogene TRBV3-2) to TRBJ2-3; 9 nucleotides agree with TRBD1. Germline CDR1 reads LGHDT; CDR2 reads YNNKEL (reference sequence). Trimming at V came to 8 bases and at J to 1 base, leaving 7 bases not matched to a gene. The CDR3 runs 15 residues. The CDR3 DNA is TGTGCCAGCCGCCTACAGGGGGCCGGCACAGATACGCAGTATTTT. It specifies CASRLQGAGTDTQYF.

V gene TRBV5-1 combines with J gene TRBJ2-4; D possibly corresponds to TRBD1 (6 bases). V was pared by 1 base and J by 5 bases, with 13 bases between. This CDR3 is built from 15 residues. Germline-derived CDR1 and CDR2 are SGHRS and YFSETQ. DNA of the CDR3: TGCGCCAGCAGCTTGACAGGGCGTGGGGAAAACATTCAGTACTTC. Protein product: CASSLTGRGENIQYF. Based on the CDR3 plus reference TRBV5-1 and TRBJ2-4, the full variable domain is KAGVTQTPRYLIKTRGQQVTLSCSPISGHRSVSWYQQTPGQGLQFLFEYFSETQRNKGNFPGRFSGRQFSNSRSEMNVSTLELGDSALYLCASSLTGRGENIQYFGAGTRLSVL.

The chain carries TRBV27 and TRBJ2-7, with 7 nucleotides matching TRBD2. This CDR3 comprises 13 residues. J was trimmed by 7 bases and V by 6 bases; bases with no gene match: 9. The germline CDR1 and CDR2 sequences are MNHEY and SMNVEV (reference sequence). CDR3 nucleotide sequence: TGTGCCAGCAGGATAAAGCGGGGTCGGGAGCAGTACTTC. Amino acid sequence: CASRIKRGREQYF.

V usage is TRBV7-9 and J usage is TRBJ1-3; D is unresolved. The CDR3 has 14 residues. V was trimmed by 6 bases and J by 0 bases, leaving 9 bases between them. Germline V gene lookup returns CDR1 SEHNR and CDR2 FQNEAQ (reference sequence). The CDR3: CASRATASGNTIYF. CDR3 coding DNA: TGTGCCAGCAGGGCGACCGCCTCTGGAAACACCATATATTTT.

This rearrangement joins TRBV5-4 to TRBJ1-6; 7 bases are a match to TRBD1. The CDR3 length is 15 residues. The J segment lost 5 bases and the V segment lost 1 base, leaving 3 bases of the junction unmatched. Germline V gene lookup returns CDR1 SGHNT and CDR2 YYREEE (reference sequence). The CDR3 region is CASSLQGVNNSPLHF. CDR3 nucleotide sequence: TGTGCCAGCAGCTTGCAGGGGGTCAATAATTCACCCCTCCACTTT.

J is TRBJ2-1 and V is TRBV11-3; TRBD1 matches 7 bases. The V segment lost 2 bases and the J segment 9 bases; nucleotides outside the gene matches: 7. CDR3 length: 14 residues. Germline V lookup: CDR1 SGHNT, CDR2 YENEEA. CDR3 sequence (DNA): TGTGCCAGCAGCTTAACAGGGGCTGGGGGTGAGCAGTTCTTC. Residues: CASSLTGAGGEQFF.

The chain has TRBV24-1 and TRBJ1-5; D unclear. Germline assignment: CDR1 KGHDR and CDR2 SFDVKD. The CDR3 has 13 residues. V was cut by 9 bases and J by 4 bases, with 12 bases left in between. The CDR3 coding sequence is TGTGCCACCGCCCCGGGGTCGAATCAGCCCCAGCATTTT. Translated: CATAPGSNQPQHF.

V is TRBV18 and J is TRBJ2-1; TRBD2 agrees at 10 bases. The CDR3 loop spans 17 amino acids. Germline-derived CDR1 and CDR2 are KGHSH and LQKENI. The V gene end was trimmed by 5 bases and the J gene end by 8 bases; junction bases not matched to a gene: 15. The CDR3: CASSRLAGSYRGDEQFF. CDR3 DNA: TGTGCCAGCTCAAGACTAGCGGGCTCATACCGGGGGGATGAGCAGTTCTTC.

The genes are TRBV6-5 and TRBJ2-5; possible D gene TRBD2, 5 bases. Germline lookup yields CDR1 MNHEY and CDR2 SVGAGI. The CDR3 consists of 14 residues. The V and J ends lost 6 bases and 0 bases respectively, with 11 bases between them. In DNA form, the CDR3 reads TGTGCCAGCAGGTCCAGAGGGTACCAAGAGACCCAGTACTTC. Protein product: CASRSRGYQETQYF.

This clone appeared a single time. J is TRBJ2-2 and V is TRBV9; 9 positions match TRBD1. Germline V gene sequence: CDR1 SGDLS, CDR2 YYNGEE. The V gene end was trimmed by 2 bases and the J gene end by 5 bases; junction bases not matched to a gene: 4. CDR3 length: 15 residues. This CDR3 is CASSVSTGGTGELFF. The CDR3 DNA sequence: TGTGCCAGCAGCGTGTCGACAGGGGGGACCGGGGAGCTGTTTTTT. Complete variable domain (other parts from reference TRBV9 and TRBJ2-2): DSGVTQTPKHLITATGQRVTLRCSPRSGDLSVYWYQQSLDQGLQFLIQYYNGEERAKGNILERFSAQQFPDLHSELNLSSLELGDSALYFCASSVSTGGTGELFFGEGSRLTVL.

The V gene is TRBV19, the J gene TRBJ2-7; a weak D match, TRBD2 (6 bases). Germline CDR1 LNHDA, CDR2 SQIVND (reference sequence). V was clipped by 1 base and J by 7 bases, with 14 bases between them. The CDR3 is 14 residues long. The DNA for the CDR3 is TGTGCCAGTAGTATAGCCCACTCCGGGGGAGAGCAGTACTTC. Translated: CASSIAHSGGEQYF.

The rearrangement links TRBV6-4 to TRBJ2-1; the D gene is possibly TRBD2 (7 bases). The CDR3 is made up of 15 amino acids. The V end was cut by 0 bases, the J end by 6 bases, with 12 bases between. Looked up from germline, CDR1 is MRHNA and CDR2 is SNTAGT. Here the CDR3 DNA reads TGTGCCAGCAGTGACTCGCGGGGGCGCGCCAATGAGCAGTTCTTC. Translated: CASSDSRGRANEQFF.

V gene TRBV10-1 combines with J gene TRBJ2-1, with 10 nucleotides matching TRBD1. Germline lookup yields CDR1 WNHNN and CDR2 SYGVQD (reference sequence). There are 17 residues in the CDR3. V lost 0 bases, J lost 3 bases, and 5 bases stayed unmatched. CDR3 protein: CASSESTGGDLYNEQFF. Written as DNA, the CDR3 is TGCGCCAGCAGTGAGTCGACAGGGGGCGATCTCTACAATGAGCAGTTCTTC.

The chain recombines TRBV29-1 with TRBJ1-1; weak D call: TRBD1 (5 bases). The CDR3 is 12 amino acids. Germline CDR1 reads SQVTM; CDR2 reads ANQGSEA. The ends were cut back, 0 bases at V and 11 bases at J, with 13 bases in the middle. CDR3 loop: CSVEEGERSAFF. DNA for the CDR3: TGCAGCGTTGAAGAGGGGGAACGATCCGCTTTCTTT.

V usage is TRBV19 and J usage is TRBJ2-7; D remains ambiguous. V dropped 6 bases and J dropped 0 bases, with 12 bases sitting between them. Germline V CDR1 and CDR2: LNHDA, SQIVND (reference sequence). This CDR3 is 14 amino acids long. The CDR3 nucleotides are TGTGCCAGTAGGGCGCAGGAGCTCTCCTACGAGCAGTACTTC. Translation: CASRAQELSYEQYF.

This clone has just one count. The chain employs TRBV7-3 and TRBJ2-7, with 9 bases aligning to TRBD2. Germline CDR1 and CDR2: SGHTA and FQGTGA. V was pared by 1 base and J by 0 bases, with 4 bases of the junction left unmatched. This CDR3 spans 16 amino acids. CDR3 residues: CASSLKVTSGSYEQYF. CDR3 nucleotides: TGTGCCAGCAGCTTAAAGGTGACTAGCGGCTCCTACGAGCAGTACTTC. The whole variable domain, remainder taken from reference TRBV7-3 and TRBJ2-7, is GAGVSQTPSNKVTEKGKYVELRCDPISGHTALYWYRQSLGQGPEFLIYFQGTGAADDSGLPNDRFFAVRPEGSVSTLKIQRTERGDSAVYLCASSLKVTSGSYEQYFGPGTRLTVT.

This chain joins TRBV28 and TRBJ2-2; D remains ambiguous. CDR3 length: 12 amino acids. Germline assignment: CDR1 MDHEN and CDR2 SYDVKM. Trimming took 4 bases from V and 9 from J, leaving 9 bases between them. The CDR3 loop is CASSSPGRELFF. The CDR3 region has the DNA TGTGCCAGCAGTTCCCCGGGCCGGGAGCTGTTTTTT.

The rearrangement links TRBV5-1 to TRBJ2-1; 13 bases agree with TRBD2. Trimming cost V 2 bases and J 11 bases; bases outside gene matches: 7. Germline V lookup: CDR1 SGHRS, CDR2 YFSETQ. This CDR3 has 15 residues. This chain's CDR3 is CASSFTSGRAAQQFF. In DNA form, the CDR3 reads TGCGCCAGCAGCTTTACTAGCGGGAGGGCCGCGCAGCAGTTCTTC.

The V call is TRBV24-1, the J call TRBJ2-5; D gene uncertain. The V and J ends lost 4 bases and 2 bases respectively, with 16 bases between them. The CDR3 is 16 residues long. Per germline, CDR1 KGHDR and CDR2 SFDVKD. The CDR3 is CATSDQNHPKQETQYF. As DNA, the CDR3 is TGTGCCACCAGTGACCAAAACCATCCAAAGCAAGAGACCCAGTACTTC.

This chain uses TRBV27 with TRBJ1-5; maybe TRBD1 (5 bases). The CDR3 loop spans 17 amino acids. V was shortened by 4 bases and J by 0 bases, with 16 bases between the two germline ends. Germline CDR1 reads MNHEY; CDR2 reads SMNVEV (reference sequence). The CDR3 coding sequence is TGTGCCAGCAGTTCGACTCCCGGTCAGGGTAGCAATCAGCCCCAGCATTTT. This encodes CASSSTPGQGSNQPQHF.

The chain joins TRBV5-6 to TRBJ2-1; 7 bases are shared with TRBD1. After removal of 3 bases from V and 2 bases from J, the junction contained 8 bases not matched to a gene. CDR3 size: 16 residues. Germline loops: CDR1 SGHDT, CDR2 YYEEEE. CDR3 sequence: CASSSEGALPYNEQFF. The CDR3 bases are TGTGCCAGCAGCTCCGAGGGGGCTCTCCCCTACAATGAGCAGTTCTTC.

The chain combines TRBV11-2 with TRBJ2-1, with a tentative D call TRBD1 (5 bases). Germline V CDR1 and CDR2: SGHAT, FQNNGV. Trimming took off 1 base at V and 6 bases at J, with 16 bases between the two ends. The CDR3 is 16 amino acids. The CDR3 coding sequence is TGTGCCAGCAGCTTAGTGCAGGGCCTCAGCCTCAATGAGCAGTTCTTC. Encoded protein: CASSLVQGLSLNEQFF.

The chain uses TRBV28 and TRBJ1-1; TRBD1 matches at 8 bases. Trimming at V came to 5 bases and at J to 4 bases, leaving 12 bases not matched to a gene. The CDR3 covers 16 residues. Germline V gene sequence: CDR1 MDHEN, CDR2 SYDVKM. For the CDR3, the DNA is TGTGCCAGCAGTCCAACGACAGGGGCTGCGGGCACTGAAGCTTTCTTT. This encodes CASSPTTGAAGTEAFF.

This clone has a single count. The genes are TRBV7-9 and TRBJ1-1, with TRBD1 as a possible D gene (6 bases). From germline, CDR1 is SEHNR and CDR2 FQNEAQ (reference sequence). V was pared by 3 bases and J by 1 base, with 9 bases between. The CDR3 contains 14 residues. The CDR3 region has the DNA TGTGCCAGCAGCTTGGGGGGCGCGAACACTGAAGCTTTCTTT. It specifies CASSLGGANTEAFF.

V and J are TRBV7-2 and TRBJ2-7; tentative D call: TRBD2 (6 bases). The CDR3 is made up of 14 amino acids. V lost 4 bases to trimming and J lost 3 bases, with 13 bases between them. Germline V gives CDR1 SGHTA, CDR2 FQGNSA. CDR3 residues: CASSWGVVGYEQYF. The CDR3 DNA reads TGTGCCAGCAGCTGGGGGGTGGTAGGCTACGAGCAGTACTTC.